These 16 T cell receptor beta chains were all obtained from the same sample, sequenced in a study of beta chain features in type 1 diabetes. TCRB transcripts that were expressed got sequenced, as all of the isolated RNA had been reverse transcribed. Assay: immunoSEQ multiplex PCR; the TCRdb copy retains only in-frame clones and omits some. The sample has about 650,000 clones; roughly 12% are singletons. General study results and limits: Moderate but significant shortening of TCRB CDR3s was recorded in all four CD4+ subsets from Type 1 diabetes patients.

Their antigen targets remain unknown. Sequencing was done on a sample of naive CD4+ T cells from blood. The receptors stem from a young man with type 1 diabetes.

This chain connects TRBV2 to TRBJ2-5; D unresolved. V dropped 4 bases and J dropped 3 bases, with 9 bases sitting between them. This CDR3 contains 13 residues. Germline loops: CDR1 SNHLY, CDR2 FYNNEI. The CDR3 here is CASSGVPEETQYF. CDR3 nucleotide sequence: TGTGCCAGCAGTGGTGTGCCGGAAGAGACCCAGTACTTC.

This clone was counted between two and nine times. This chain connects TRBV28 to TRBJ1-6; a weak D match, TRBD1 (6 bases). Germline lookup yields CDR1 MDHEN and CDR2 SYDVKM. The CDR3 runs 14 residues. Trimming took off 6 bases at V and 8 bases at J, with 14 bases between the two ends. The CDR3 DNA follows: TGTGCCAGCAGCATAACAGGGAGGGATTCACCCCTCCACTTT. It specifies CASSITGRDSPLHF.

This clone has a handful of counts. J is TRBJ2-5 and V is TRBV7-9; possibly TRBD2 for D (6 bases). CDR1 is SEHNR and CDR2 is FQNEAQ in the germline V gene (reference sequence). V lost 5 bases and J lost 4, with 11 bases in between. The CDR3 has 13 residues. CDR3 nucleotide sequence: TGTGCCAGCAGCCTACTGACTAGAGAGACCCAGTACTTC. It translates to CASSLLTRETQYF.

This clone has more than one count but fewer than ten. CDR3 coding DNA: TGTGCCAGCAGCGTATCATCCCGGGGCTTTAACTATGGCTACACCTTC. The encoded protein is CASSVSSRGFNYGYTF. The rearrangement links TRBV9 to TRBJ1-2; TRBD1 might be the D (5 bases). V lost 1 base and J lost 1, with 14 bases in between. This CDR3 has 16 amino acids. Per germline, CDR1 SGDLS and CDR2 YYNGEE.

The chain combines TRBV5-1 with TRBJ2-2; 10 bases map to TRBD2. After removal of 4 bases from V and 6 bases from J, the junction contained 3 bases not matched to a gene. The CDR3 has 14 residues. Germline-derived CDR1 and CDR2 are SGHRS and YFSETQ. CDR3 coding DNA: TGCGCCAGCAGCGATCTAGCGGGGGCCGGGGAGCTGTTTTTT. It is translated as CASSDLAGAGELFF.

The CDR3: CASSLEGTWGYGYTF. In DNA, the CDR3 is TGTGCCAGCAGCTTAGAGGGGACTTGGGGCTATGGCTACACCTTC. The chain has TRBV7-9 and TRBJ1-2, with a weak D call TRBD1 (5 bases). The germline gives CDR1 SEHNR, CDR2 FQNEAQ (reference sequence). The length of the CDR3 is 15 residues. With 1 base removed from V and 4 bases from J, the gap between germline ends came to 13 bases. Looking up the rest from reference TRBV7-9 and TRBJ1-2 gives the full variable domain: DTGVSQNPRHKITKRGQNVTFRCDPISEHNRLYWYRQTLGQGPEFLTYFQNEAQLEKSRLLSDRFSAERPKGSFSTLEIQRTEQGDSAMYLCASSLEGTWGYGYTFGSGTRLTVV.

This clone was counted between two and nine times. Other nucleotide sequences from this sample produce the same CDR3. The V call is TRBV6-5, the J call TRBJ2-2, with D possibly matching TRBD2 (5 bases). This CDR3 comprises 14 residues. Trimming removed 2 bases from V and 5 bases from J, with 9 bases in between. The V gene's germline CDR1 is MNHEY and CDR2 SVGAGI. The CDR3 bases are TGTGCCAGCAGTTACAGAGGGCGGACCGGGGAGCTGTTTTTT. Its protein product is CASSYRGRTGELFF.

This clone was detected a few times. V and J are TRBV6-1 and TRBJ1-2; no definite D call. The CDR3 totals 14 residues. Germline CDR1 reads MNHNS; CDR2 reads SASEGT. The ends were cut back, 0 bases at V and 7 bases at J, with 12 bases in the middle. The CDR3 here is CASSEASVSGGYTF. The CDR3, as DNA: TGTGCCAGCAGTGAAGCGAGTGTTAGTGGTGGCTACACCTTC.

This clone came up a few times. CDR3 nucleotides: TGCGCCAGCAGCCAAGGTCCGGGACAGGGTTACTACAATGAGCAGTTCTTC. Protein sequence: CASSQGPGQGYYNEQFF. The gene calls are TRBV4-3 and TRBJ2-1, with 9 bases aligning to TRBD1. V shed 1 base and J 3 bases; nucleotides not matched to a gene: 7. Germline CDR1 reads LGHNA; CDR2 reads YSLEER. The CDR3 is 17 residues long.

This clone was observed a few times. The chain uses TRBV7-2 and TRBJ2-7; 12 bases align to TRBD2. Germline CDR1 and CDR2: SGHTA and FQGNSA. CDR3 length: 14 residues. The trim removed 4 bases at V and 3 bases at J, leaving 1 base unmatched. The CDR3 protein is CASSWTSGNYEQYF. In nucleotides, the CDR3 is TGTGCCAGCAGCTGGACTAGCGGGAACTACGAGCAGTACTTC.

This clone has a handful of counts. Other DNA sequences within the sample encode an identical CDR3. The V call is TRBV5-6, the J call TRBJ1-5; D is unclear. From germline, CDR1 is SGHDT and CDR2 YYEEEE. Trimming took 0 bases from V and 5 from J, leaving 6 bases between them. This CDR3 is built from 13 residues. The CDR3 DNA reads TGTGCCAGCAGCTTGGACAGAGATCAGCCCCAGCATTTT. As protein: CASSLDRDQPQHF.

V is TRBV7-9 and J is TRBJ1-1; D is unresolved. Deletions cut 1 base from V and 2 bases from J, with 11 bases between. From germline, CDR1 is SEHNR and CDR2 FQNEAQ (reference sequence). This CDR3 has 15 residues. The CDR3: CASSLGTQPNTEAFF. CDR3 sequence (DNA): TGTGCCAGCAGCTTAGGTACTCAGCCAAACACTGAAGCTTTCTTT.

This CDR3 is CASSLTPPTGMETQYF. For the CDR3, the DNA is TGTGCCAGCAGCTTAACCCCCCCGACGGGGATGGAGACCCAGTACTTC. V gene TRBV7-2 combines with J gene TRBJ2-5, with D possibly TRBD2 on 5 matching bases. Germline V gives CDR1 SGHTA, CDR2 FQGNSA. CDR3 length equals 16 residues. V was pared by 2 bases and J by 5 bases, with 18 bases between.

This clone was detected ten times or more. The chain's CDR3 is CAISDSGGSDTQYF. The CDR3 DNA reads as TGTGCCATCAGTGACAGCGGGGGGTCAGATACGCAGTATTTT. This rearrangement joins TRBV10-3 to TRBJ2-3, with 9 bases aligning to TRBD2. V was clipped by 3 bases and J by 4 bases; unmatched bases: 2. The germline CDR1 and CDR2 sequences are ENHRY and SYGVKD. The CDR3 sequence is 14 residues long.

This clone has a handful of counts. The V and J genes are TRBV28 and TRBJ1-4; the D is unclear. Trimming left V 10 bases short and J 15 bases short, with 15 bases between. Germline loops: CDR1 MDHEN, CDR2 SYDVKM. The CDR3 is made up of 10 amino acids. This CDR3 is CATGRATMFF. CDR3 sequence (DNA): TGTGCCACTGGGCGGGCTACCATGTTTTTT. The entire variable domain, with the rest obtained from reference TRBV28 and TRBJ1-4, is as follows: DVKVTQSSRYLVKRTGEKVFLECVQDMDHENMFWYRQDPGLGLRLIYFSYDVKMKEKGDIPEGYSVSREKKERFSLILESASTNQTSMYLCATGRATMFFGSGTQLSVL.

This clone was detected once. V gene TRBV11-2 combines with J gene TRBJ1-4, with D perhaps TRBD1 (6 bases). CDR3 size: 15 residues. V lost 3 bases and J lost 7, with 15 bases in between. Per germline, CDR1 SGHAT and CDR2 FQNNGV. As DNA, the CDR3 is TGTGCCAGCAGCTTCGTGGGACATCAATTTGAAAAACTGTTTTTT. It specifies CASSFVGHQFEKLFF.